This entry describes one T cell receptor beta chain. What it binds is not known. Here immunoSEQ multiplex PCR was the method, and the copy in TCRdb shows in-frame clones only, minus some. The sample records 170,000 or so clones, 90% to 95% being singletons. This record belongs to a study of T cell responses to AZD1222 COVID-19 vaccine. Study-level findings and limits: Repertoires were sampled only after the peak T cell response. Mostly white British, mostly female donors; authors suggested clonal diversity may be underestimated.

The CDR3 is 13 residues long. V dropped 5 bases and J dropped 5 bases, with 12 bases sitting between them. The germline gives CDR1 MNHEY, CDR2 SVGAGI. The origin of this receptor is an adult in good health. The sample consisted of peripheral blood, taken on day 0 of AZD1222 vaccination. The V call is TRBV6-5, the J call TRBJ2-5; D perhaps matches TRBD2 (6 bases). CDR3 protein: CASSPREMETQYF. CDR3 DNA: TGTGCCAGCAGTCCGCGGGAAATGGAGACCCAGTACTTC.